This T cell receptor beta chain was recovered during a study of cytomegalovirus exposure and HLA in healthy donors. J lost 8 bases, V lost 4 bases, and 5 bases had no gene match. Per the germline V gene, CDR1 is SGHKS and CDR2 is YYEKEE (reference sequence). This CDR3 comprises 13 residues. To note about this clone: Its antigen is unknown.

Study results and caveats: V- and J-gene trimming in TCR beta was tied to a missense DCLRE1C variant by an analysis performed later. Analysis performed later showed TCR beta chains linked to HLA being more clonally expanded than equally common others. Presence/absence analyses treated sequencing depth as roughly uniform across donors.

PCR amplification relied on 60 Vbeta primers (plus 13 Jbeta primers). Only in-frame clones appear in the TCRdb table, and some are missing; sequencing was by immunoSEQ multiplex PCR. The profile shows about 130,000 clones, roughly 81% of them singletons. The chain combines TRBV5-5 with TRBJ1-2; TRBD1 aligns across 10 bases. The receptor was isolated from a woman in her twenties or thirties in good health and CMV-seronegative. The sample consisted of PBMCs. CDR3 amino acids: CASSQDRGLGYTF. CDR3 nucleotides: TGTGCCAGCAGCCAAGACAGGGGGCTAGGCTACACCTTC.